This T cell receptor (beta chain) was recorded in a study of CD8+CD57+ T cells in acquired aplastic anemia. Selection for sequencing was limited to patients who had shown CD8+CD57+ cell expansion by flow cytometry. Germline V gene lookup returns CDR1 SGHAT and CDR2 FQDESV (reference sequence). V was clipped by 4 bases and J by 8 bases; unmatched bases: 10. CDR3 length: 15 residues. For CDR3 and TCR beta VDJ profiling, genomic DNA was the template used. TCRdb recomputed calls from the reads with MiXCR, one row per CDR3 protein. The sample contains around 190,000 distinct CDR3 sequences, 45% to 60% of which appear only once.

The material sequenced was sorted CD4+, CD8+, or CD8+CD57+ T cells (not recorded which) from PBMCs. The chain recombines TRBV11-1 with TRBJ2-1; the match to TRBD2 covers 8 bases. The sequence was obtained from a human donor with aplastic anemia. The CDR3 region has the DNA TGTGCCAGCAGCTCGACGGGGGGGAAAGACGATGAGCAGTTCTTC. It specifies CASSSTGGKDDEQFF.